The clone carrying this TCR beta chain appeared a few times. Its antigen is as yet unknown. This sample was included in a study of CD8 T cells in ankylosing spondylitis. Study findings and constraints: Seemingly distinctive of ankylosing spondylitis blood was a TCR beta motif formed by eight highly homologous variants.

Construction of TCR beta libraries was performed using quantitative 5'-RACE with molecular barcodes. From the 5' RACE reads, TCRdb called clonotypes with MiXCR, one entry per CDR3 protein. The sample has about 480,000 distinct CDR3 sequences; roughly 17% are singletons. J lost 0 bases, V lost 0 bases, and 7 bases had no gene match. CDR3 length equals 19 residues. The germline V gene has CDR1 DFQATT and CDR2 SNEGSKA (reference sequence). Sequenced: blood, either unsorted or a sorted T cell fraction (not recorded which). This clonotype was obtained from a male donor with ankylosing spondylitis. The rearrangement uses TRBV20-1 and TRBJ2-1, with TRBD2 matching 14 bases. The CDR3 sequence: CSARDPRLAGGSSYNEQFF. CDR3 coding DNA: TGCAGTGCTAGAGATCCCAGACTAGCGGGAGGGAGCTCCTACAATGAGCAGTTCTTC.